This TCR beta chain was sequenced in a study of spatial heterogeneity in lung cancer. In the study overall: Sequences of the beta chain were consistently detected in greater numbers than alpha-chain sequences.

Study-wide results and limits: More often at tumor resection than at routine follow-up, ubiquitous expanded tumor TCRs were detected in the blood.

Time point described: sample taken at primary tumor resection. Unsorted whole RNA from tumor, nontumor lung or frozen PBMC underwent sequencing. Germline loops: CDR1 MGHDK, CDR2 SYGVNS. Trimming left V 4 bases short and J 10 bases short, with 13 bases between. This CDR3 is 13 amino acids long. Turning to this clonotype: Its antigen is undetermined.

Unique molecular identifiers, one per molecule, were present on every TCR cDNA molecule. TCRdb re-called the 5' RACE reads through MiXCR, storing one row per CDR3 protein. The data hold about 92,000 distinct CDR3 sequences, with approximately 12% observed a single time. This clonotype was obtained from a male donor with early-stage non-small cell lung cancer. The V call is TRBV25-1, the J call TRBJ1-4; D remains unclear. Here the sequenced sample was PBMCs, taken at surgery. This CDR3 is CASSGQQERKLFF. In DNA form, the CDR3 reads TGTGCCAGCAGTGGTCAGCAGGAGCGAAAACTGTTTTTT.